These 22 T cell receptor beta chains share one sample of origin, sequenced in a study of T cells in Graves' hyperthyroidism and ophthalmopathy. There were TCR beta CDR3 regions amplified from RNA transcripts. First-round RT-PCR with HTBI primers amplified the TCR CDR3 region. One entry per CDR3 protein results from TCRdb running MiXCR on the multiplex PCR reads. The sample contains a few hundred thousand distinct CDR3 sequences, approximately 48% of which appear only once. Sequencing was done on a sample of peripheral blood or thyroid tissue (not recorded which). These receptors came from an adult woman with Graves' disease, either hyperthyroidism or ophthalmopathy (not recorded which).

There are many counts of this clonotype. V and J are TRBV15 and TRBJ2-5, with TRBD2 matching over 7 bases. J gave up 2 bases and V 5 bases, and 5 bases lay outside the gene matches. The CDR3 has 14 residues. Per the germline V gene, CDR1 is LNHNV and CDR2 is YYDKDF (reference sequence). CDR3: CATSVERGQETQYF. The CDR3 region has the DNA TGTGCCACCAGCGTAGAGCGGGGTCAAGAGACCCAGTACTTC.

J is TRBJ1-5 and V is TRBV24-1; D is ambiguous. The CDR3 runs 12 residues. CDR1 KGHDR and CDR2 SFDVKD come from the germline V gene. V dropped 2 bases and J dropped 7 bases, with 5 bases sitting between them. CDR3 bases: TGTGCCACCAGTGATTCCGGACAGCCCCAGCATTTT. It encodes CATSDSGQPQHF.

Many counts were recorded for this clonotype. This chain links TRBV7-8 with TRBJ1-4; 7 bases are a match to TRBD1. Trimming at V came to 1 base and at J to 7 bases, leaving 3 bases not matched to a gene. The CDR3 covers 14 residues. Germline V gene sequence: CDR1 SGHVS, CDR2 FQNEAQ. The CDR3 DNA is TGTGCCAGCAGCTTAGTGAGACAGGGTGAAAAACTGTTTTTT. Its translation: CASSLVRQGEKLFF.

This clonotype was detected a few times. The V call is TRBV24-1, the J call TRBJ1-5; weak D call: TRBD1 (5 bases). The CDR3 is 16 amino acids. Per the germline V gene, CDR1 is KGHDR and CDR2 is SFDVKD. Trimming shortened V by 4 bases and J by 5 bases, and 17 bases separated the two germline ends. The CDR3 here is CATSDATGPGYQPQHF. The CDR3 nucleotides are TGTGCCACCAGTGACGCAACAGGACCCGGGTATCAGCCCCAGCATTTT.

This chain joins TRBV29-1 and TRBJ2-5; TRBD2 matches 11 bases. This CDR3 contains 13 residues. The germline V gene encodes CDR1 SQVTM and CDR2 ANQGSEA. The V segment lost 7 bases and the J segment 3 bases; nucleotides outside the gene matches: 4. This CDR3 reads CSAMTSGEETQYF. In DNA, the CDR3 is TGCAGCGCTATGACTAGCGGGGAAGAGACCCAGTACTTC.

This clonotype has a count of ten or more. V gene TRBV15 combines with J gene TRBJ1-2; D ambiguous. Trimming cost V 0 bases and J 0 bases, with 8 bases left between them. CDR3 size: 15 residues. CDR1 is LNHNV and CDR2 is YYDKDF in the germline V gene (reference sequence). The CDR3 DNA follows: TGTGCCACCAGCAGAGAGTCCATCGCTAACTATGGCTACACCTTC. Its protein product is CATSRESIANYGYTF.

This clonotype was seen at least ten times. The chain carries TRBV7-2 and TRBJ1-1; 7 bases agree with TRBD1. From germline, CDR1 is SGHTA and CDR2 FQGNSA. This CDR3 spans 15 amino acids. V shed 4 bases, J shed 3 bases, and the junction held 8 bases outside the gene matches. In nucleotides, the CDR3 is TGTGCCAGCAGCTGGCCGGCGGGACAGTACACTGAAGCTTTCTTT. Amino acids: CASSWPAGQYTEAFF.

This clonotype was observed at least ten times. The rearrangement joins TRBV19 to TRBJ1-1; 7 bases are shared with TRBD1. The ends lost 7 bases at V and 4 bases at J; junction bases unmatched: 9. There are 14 residues in the CDR3. Germline CDR1 reads LNHDA; CDR2 reads SQIVND (reference sequence). CDR3 region: CASTATGTGTEAFF. For the CDR3, the DNA is TGTGCCAGTACCGCGACAGGGACGGGCACTGAAGCTTTCTTT.

Many counts were recorded for this clonotype. The rearrangement joins TRBV4-1 to TRBJ2-5, with a weak D call TRBD2 (5 bases). With 1 base removed from V and 7 bases from J, the gap between germline ends came to 16 bases. Germline V gene sequence: CDR1 MGHRA, CDR2 YSYEKL. The CDR3 loop spans 15 amino acids. The CDR3 here is CASSQARTVIGTQYF. The DNA for the CDR3 is TGCGCCAGCAGCCAAGCCCGGACTGTCATTGGGACCCAGTACTTC.

The chain carries TRBV7-6 and TRBJ1-6; 9 positions agree with TRBD1. The CDR3 is 16 residues long. Germline V gene data show CDR1 as SGHVS and CDR2 as FNYEAQ. The DNA for the CDR3 is TGTGCTAGAGTCCCCGGGACAGGGAGAATCAATTCACCCCTCCACTTT. This encodes CARVPGTGRINSPLHF. The full variable domain, its missing parts supplied by reference TRBV7-6 and TRBJ1-6, is GAGVSQSPRYKVTKRGQDVALRCDPISGHVSLYWYRQALGQGPEFLTYFNYEAQQDKSGLPNDRFSAERPEGSISTLTIQRTEQRDSAMYRCARVPGTGRINSPLHFGNGTRLTVT.

The V call is TRBV7-9, the J call TRBJ2-7, with 9 bases that match TRBD2. V lost 5 bases, J lost 3 bases, and 11 bases stayed unmatched. The CDR3 spans 16 residues. CDR1 SEHNR and CDR2 FQNEAQ come from the germline V gene (reference sequence). CDR3 protein: CASSPASLAGRYEQYF. DNA of the CDR3: TGTGCCAGCAGCCCGGCCTCGCTAGCGGGGCGCTACGAGCAGTACTTC.

The chain links TRBV29-1 to TRBJ1-1; the match to TRBD1 covers 7 bases. Germline V CDR1 and CDR2: SQVTM, ANQGSEA. V shed 4 bases, J shed 1 base, and the junction held 12 bases outside the gene matches. The CDR3 is 16 residues long. The CDR3 spells CSVAEGRGSRNTEAFF. CDR3 in DNA: TGCAGCGTTGCGGAGGGCAGGGGGAGTCGGAACACTGAAGCTTTCTTT.

In the case of this clonotype: Sequence at one end of the junction differs from germline and may be a read error. V is TRBV7-9 and J is TRBJ2-7; 7 positions agree with TRBD1. Germline V gene sequence: CDR1 SEHNR, CDR2 FQNEAQ (reference sequence). The length of the CDR3 is 12 residues. In DNA, the CDR3 is TGTGCCAGCAGCCTAGGACCCGGGGACAGTCGATTC. Translation: CASSLGPGDSRF. The full variable domain, with the rest looked up from reference TRBV7-9 and TRBJ2-7, is DTGVSQNPRHKITKRGQNVTFRCDPISEHNRLYWYRQTLGQGPEFLTYFQNEAQLEKSRLLSDRFSAERPKGSFSTLEIQRTEQGDSAMYLCASSLGPGDSRFGPGTRLTVT.

The chain uses TRBV5-1 and TRBJ1-1; tentative D call: TRBD1 (6 bases). Germline lookup yields CDR1 SGHRS and CDR2 YFSETQ. The CDR3 is made up of 14 amino acids. Trimming took 4 bases from V and 4 from J, leaving 14 bases between them. The chain's CDR3 is CASSLDGQSTEAFF. The CDR3 nucleotides read TGCGCCAGCAGCCTGGACGGACAGAGCACTGAAGCTTTCTTT.

A single count supports this clonotype. This sequence joins TRBV7-9 and TRBJ2-5; D unclear. The J call may be in error: the DNA end matches TRBJ2-1 better. This CDR3 contains 13 residues. Germline loops: CDR1 SEHNR, CDR2 FQNEAQ (reference sequence). Here the CDR3 DNA reads TGTGCCAGCAGCTTAAGTTCGAACAATGAGCAGTTCTTC. It codes for CASSLSSNNEQFF.

The chain links TRBV6-5 to TRBJ1-5; perhaps TRBD1 as D (5 bases). The germline gives CDR1 MNHEY, CDR2 SVGAGI. V lost 2 bases and J lost 5, with 10 bases in between. CDR3 size: 14 residues. The CDR3: CASSYGGEDQPQHF. The CDR3, as DNA: TGTGCCAGCAGTTACGGAGGGGAGGATCAGCCCCAGCATTTT.

The chain combines TRBV7-3 with TRBJ1-2, with 9 bases fitting TRBD1. The CDR3 is 18 amino acids. V shed 2 bases, J shed 7 bases, and the junction held 17 bases outside the gene matches. Germline CDR1 SGHTA, CDR2 FQGTGA. The CDR3 here is CASSLFPLHRDRVCGYTF. The CDR3 DNA follows: TGTGCCAGCAGCTTATTCCCCCTACACCGGGACAGGGTCTGTGGCTACACCTTC.

CDR3 residues: CASSRIGQEGANVLTF. CDR3 nucleotide sequence: TGTGCCAGTAGTCGAATCGGGCAGGAGGGGGCCAACGTCCTGACTTTC. This sequence joins TRBV19 and TRBJ2-6; D unresolved. V was shortened by 5 bases and J by 4 bases, with 15 bases between the two germline ends. Per germline, CDR1 LNHDA and CDR2 SQIVND (reference sequence). The CDR3 is 16 amino acids.

In this sample, this clonotype turned up a few times. The conserved phenylalanine or tryptophan normally closing the CDR3 is absent here, so this likely arose from a read error. No DNA is shown, since the ends of the CDR3 on it are uncertain; the CDR3 is the one TCRdb lists. The chain carries TRBV7-2 and TRBJ2-5; no DNA check was done on the table's D call, TRBD1. A total of 13 residues make up the CDR3, ends included. The germline CDR1 and CDR2 sequences are SGHTA and FQGNSA. CDR3: CASSLGPLGQGIY.

The V and J genes are TRBV7-9 and TRBJ2-7; D not certain. V was pared by 5 bases and J by 5 bases, with 7 bases between. Germline V gives CDR1 SEHNR, CDR2 FQNEAQ (reference sequence). This CDR3 is 11 amino acids long. The CDR3 nucleotides are TGTGCCAGCAGCCCCCTAAACGAGCAGTACTTC. This sequence encodes CASSPLNEQYF.

The CDR3 is CSVEIGRGAYEQYF. The CDR3 DNA reads TGCAGTGTTGAGATCGGTCGGGGCGCCTACGAGCAGTACTTC. The chain couples TRBV4-1 to TRBJ2-7, with D perhaps assigned TRBD1 or TRBD2 (5 bases each). Germline V lookup: CDR1 MGHRA, CDR2 YSYEKL. The CDR3 length is 14 residues.

This clonotype has at least ten counts. The V gene is TRBV28, the J gene TRBJ1-5, with 7 positions matching TRBD1. V was pared by 8 bases and J by 4 bases, with 5 bases of the junction left unmatched. In germline, CDR1 is MDHEN, CDR2 SYDVKM. The CDR3 spans 13 residues. CDR3 DNA sequence: TGTGCCAGCGACAGGGACGGGAATCAGCCCCAGCATTTT. This codes for CASDRDGNQPQHF.